This T cell receptor beta chain stems from a study of response to subunit inactivated influenza vaccine. TCRdb fed the RT-PCR reads into MiXCR, producing one record per CDR3 protein. This repertoire shows about 500,000 distinct CDR3 sequences, over 10% found once; its top ten account for around 13%. This clonotype was seen ten or more times. The receptor was derived from a man between 45 and 60 years old who received an inactivated influenza vaccine. Source: PBMCs from blood, taken 40 to 50 days after vaccination.

The CDR3 protein is CSARDKTITYEQYF. CDR3 in DNA: TGCAGTGCTAGAGATAAAACGATTACCTACGAGCAGTACTTC. The genes are TRBV20-1 and TRBJ2-7; D remains ambiguous. This CDR3 spans 14 amino acids. The germline V and J ends were trimmed by 0 bases and 2 bases, with 11 bases remaining between them. CDR1 and CDR2 from the germline V gene are DFQATT and SNEGSKA (reference sequence).